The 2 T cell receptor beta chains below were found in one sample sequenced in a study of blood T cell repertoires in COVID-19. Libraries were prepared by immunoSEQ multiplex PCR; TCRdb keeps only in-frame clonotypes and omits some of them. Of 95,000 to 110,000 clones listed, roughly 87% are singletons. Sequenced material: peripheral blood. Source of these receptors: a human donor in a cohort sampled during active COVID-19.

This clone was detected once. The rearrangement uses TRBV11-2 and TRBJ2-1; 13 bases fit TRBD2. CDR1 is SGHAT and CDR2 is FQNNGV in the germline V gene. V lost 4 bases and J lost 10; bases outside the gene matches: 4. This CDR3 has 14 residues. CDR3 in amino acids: CASSSGTSGDEQFF. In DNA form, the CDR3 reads TGTGCCAGCAGCTCAGGGACTAGCGGGGACGAGCAGTTCTTC.

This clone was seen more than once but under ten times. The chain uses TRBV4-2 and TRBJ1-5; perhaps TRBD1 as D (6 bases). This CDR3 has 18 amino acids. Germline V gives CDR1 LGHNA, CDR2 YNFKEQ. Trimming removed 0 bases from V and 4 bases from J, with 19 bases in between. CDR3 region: CASSQDLGGQVPNQPQHF. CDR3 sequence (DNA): TGTGCCAGCAGCCAAGATCTTGGGGGCCAGGTTCCTAATCAGCCCCAGCATTTT.